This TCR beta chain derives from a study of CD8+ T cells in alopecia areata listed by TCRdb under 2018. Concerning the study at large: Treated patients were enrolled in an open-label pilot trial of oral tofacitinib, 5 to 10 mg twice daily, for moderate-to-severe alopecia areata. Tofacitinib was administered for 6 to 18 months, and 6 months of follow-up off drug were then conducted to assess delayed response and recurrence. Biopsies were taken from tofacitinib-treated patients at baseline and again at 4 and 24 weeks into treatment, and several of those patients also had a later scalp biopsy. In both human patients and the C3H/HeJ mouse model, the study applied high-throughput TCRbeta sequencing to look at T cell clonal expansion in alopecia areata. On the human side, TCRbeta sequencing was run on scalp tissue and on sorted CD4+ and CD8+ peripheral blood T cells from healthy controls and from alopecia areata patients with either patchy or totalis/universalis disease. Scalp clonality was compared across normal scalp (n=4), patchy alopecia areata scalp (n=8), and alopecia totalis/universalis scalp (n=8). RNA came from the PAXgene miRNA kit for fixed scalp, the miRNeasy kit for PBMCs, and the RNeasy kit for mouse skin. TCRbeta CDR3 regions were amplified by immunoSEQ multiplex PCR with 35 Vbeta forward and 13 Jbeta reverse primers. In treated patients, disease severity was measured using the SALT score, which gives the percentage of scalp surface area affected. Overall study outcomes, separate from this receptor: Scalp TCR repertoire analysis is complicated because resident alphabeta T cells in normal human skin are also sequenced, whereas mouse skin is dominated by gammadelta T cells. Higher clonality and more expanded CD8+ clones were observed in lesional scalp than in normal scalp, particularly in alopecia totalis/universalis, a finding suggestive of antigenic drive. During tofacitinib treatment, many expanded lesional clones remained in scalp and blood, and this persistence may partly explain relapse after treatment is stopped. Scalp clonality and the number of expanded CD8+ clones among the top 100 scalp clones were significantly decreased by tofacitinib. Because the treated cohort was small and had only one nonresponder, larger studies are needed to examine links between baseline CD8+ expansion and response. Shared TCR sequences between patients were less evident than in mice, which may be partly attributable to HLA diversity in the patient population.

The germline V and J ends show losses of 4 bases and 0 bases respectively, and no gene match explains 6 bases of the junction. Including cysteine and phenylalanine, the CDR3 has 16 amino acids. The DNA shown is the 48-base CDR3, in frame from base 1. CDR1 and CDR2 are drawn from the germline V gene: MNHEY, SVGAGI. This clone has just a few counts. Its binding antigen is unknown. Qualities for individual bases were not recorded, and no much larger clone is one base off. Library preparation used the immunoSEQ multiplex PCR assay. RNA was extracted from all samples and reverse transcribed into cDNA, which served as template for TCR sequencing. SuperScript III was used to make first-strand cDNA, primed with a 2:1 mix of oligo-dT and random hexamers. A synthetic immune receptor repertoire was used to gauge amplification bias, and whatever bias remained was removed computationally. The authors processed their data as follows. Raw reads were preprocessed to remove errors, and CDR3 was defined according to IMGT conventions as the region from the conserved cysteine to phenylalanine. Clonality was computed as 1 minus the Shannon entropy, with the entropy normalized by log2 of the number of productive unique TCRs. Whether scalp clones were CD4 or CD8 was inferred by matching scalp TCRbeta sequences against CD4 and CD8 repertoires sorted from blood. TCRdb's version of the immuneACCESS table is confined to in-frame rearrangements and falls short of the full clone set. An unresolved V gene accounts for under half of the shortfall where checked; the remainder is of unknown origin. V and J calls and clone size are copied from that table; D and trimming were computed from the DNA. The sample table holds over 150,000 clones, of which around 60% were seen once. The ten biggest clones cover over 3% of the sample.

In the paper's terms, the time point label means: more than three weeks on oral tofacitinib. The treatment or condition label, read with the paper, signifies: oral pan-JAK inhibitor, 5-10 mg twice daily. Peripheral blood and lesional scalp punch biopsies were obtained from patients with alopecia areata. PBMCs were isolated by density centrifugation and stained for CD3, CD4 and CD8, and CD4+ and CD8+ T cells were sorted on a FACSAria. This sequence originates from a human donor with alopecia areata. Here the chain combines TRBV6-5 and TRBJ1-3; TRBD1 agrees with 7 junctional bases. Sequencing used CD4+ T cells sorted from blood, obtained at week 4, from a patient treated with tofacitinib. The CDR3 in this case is CASSWDSRLSGNTIYF. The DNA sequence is TGTGCCAGCAGTTGGGACAGTCGTCTCTCTGGAAACACCATATATTTT.